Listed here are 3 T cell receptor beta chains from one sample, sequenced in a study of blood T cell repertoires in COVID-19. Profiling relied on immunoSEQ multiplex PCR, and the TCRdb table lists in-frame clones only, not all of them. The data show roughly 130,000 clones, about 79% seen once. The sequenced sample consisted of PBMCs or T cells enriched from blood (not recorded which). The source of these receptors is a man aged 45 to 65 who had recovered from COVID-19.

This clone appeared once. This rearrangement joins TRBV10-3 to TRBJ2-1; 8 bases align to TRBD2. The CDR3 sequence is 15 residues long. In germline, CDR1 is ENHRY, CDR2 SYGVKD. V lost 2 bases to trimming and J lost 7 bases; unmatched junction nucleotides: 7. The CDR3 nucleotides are TGTGCCATCAGTGAGACCGGGGGGGCATATAATGAGCAGTTCTTC. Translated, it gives CAISETGGAYNEQFF.

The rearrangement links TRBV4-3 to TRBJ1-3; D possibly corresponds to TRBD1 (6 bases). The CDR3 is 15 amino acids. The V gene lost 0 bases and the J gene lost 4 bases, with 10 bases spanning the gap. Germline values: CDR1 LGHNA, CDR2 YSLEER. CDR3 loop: CASSQDTGTGNTIYF. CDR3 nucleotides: TGCGCCAGCAGCCAAGATACAGGGACGGGAAACACCATATATTTT.

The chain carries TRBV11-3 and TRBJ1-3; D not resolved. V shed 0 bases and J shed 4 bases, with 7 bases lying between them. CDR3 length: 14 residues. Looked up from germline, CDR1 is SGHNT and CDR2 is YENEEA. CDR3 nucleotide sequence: TGTGCCAGCAGCTTAGACGTAATGGGAAACACCATATATTTT. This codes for CASSLDVMGNTIYF.